Described below is a single TCR beta chain sequence and its context. This clone has just one count. This receptor's antigen is unknown. No per-base quality is available; no much larger clone lies one base away. This specimen comes from a study of OX40 agonist ivuxolimab in advanced cancers. Regarding the complete study: Ivuxolimab was a fully human IgG2 agonistic monoclonal antibody targeting the costimulatory receptor OX40 (CD134). Intravenous ivuxolimab was administered to patients every 2 weeks at six dose levels: 0.01, 0.1, 0.3, 1.5, 3 and 10 mg/kg. Of the roughly 53 patients in dose escalation, some 20 had hepatocellular carcinoma, some 15 had melanoma, 9 had renal cell carcinoma and 9 had head and neck cancer. A male proportion of nearly 85% and a mean age of 60 years, ranging from roughly 23 to 80, were recorded for the dose-escalation cohort. Prior anti-PD-1, anti-PD-L1 or anti-CTLA-4 therapy was permitted, and 35% to 40% of dose-escalation patients had received checkpoint inhibitors. Three dose-escalation patients achieved partial responses, one with hepatocellular carcinoma and two with cutaneous melanoma. Peripheral TCRbeta sequencing aimed to test whether ivuxolimab altered TCR sequence diversity and caused clonal T-cell expansion. The paper describes the monotherapy dose-escalation part (N of about 52 patients) of the phase I trial of ivuxolimab.

Patients with a history of autoimmune disease or receiving systemic immunosuppression were excluded from the trial. Peripheral blood for TCR sequencing was drawn from every dose cohort at baseline, at cycle 4 day 1 and at cycle 7 day 1. Samples came from an open-label, multicenter, first-in-human phase I dose-escalation trial of ivuxolimab. The trial enrolled adults with locally advanced or metastatic head and neck squamous cell, hepatocellular, melanoma or renal cell carcinoma. CD4+ and CD8+ T cells were sorted separately from peripheral blood before TCR sequencing. Genomic DNA was extracted from sorted cells for sequencing of the TCRbeta CDR3 region. The immunoSEQ Assay was used for sequencing of TCRbeta CDR3 regions. TCRdb obtained this table from immuneACCESS and retained in-frame rearrangements with V and J assigned. These tables miss some clones; where compared with another copy, unresolved V genes account for less than half of the shortfall, and the remainder is unexplained. The sample table lists 30,000 to 45,000 clones, about 80% of them with a count of one. Together, the top ten hold approximately 17% of the sample.

Here is what the overall study found, with its caveats: At doses of 0.1 to 3.0 mg/kg, clonal expansion of both CD4+ and CD8+ T cells in blood was seen between baseline and week 6. Partial responders in the 0.1-3.0 mg/kg groups had among the lowest normalized peripheral clonal expansion, especially among CD8+ T cells. After ivuxolimab, expanded clones were on average more numerous among CD8+ T cells than among CD4+ T cells. Low levels of normalized T-cell clonal expansion were also shown by some nonresponding patients. Which antigens the clonally expanded peripheral T cells were specific for was not determined.

Based on the germline V gene, the CDR1 and CDR2 sequences are ENHRY and SYGVKD. V is cut by 6 bases and J by 0 bases, and the space between the germline ends is 14 bases. Including the terminal cysteine and phenylalanine, the CDR3 comprises 15 residues. Kept here is only the CDR3 DNA, which spans 45 bases and is read in frame from base 1. The starting material was CD4+ or CD8+ T cells sorted from blood, obtained in a trial of the OX40 agonist ivuxolimab. The clonotype was recovered from an adult with an advanced solid tumor such as melanoma, head and neck, liver or kidney cancer. This chain joins TRBV10-3 to TRBJ1-1; the best D guess is TRBD1, with 5 bases matching. For the CDR3, the sequence is CAISEETAMNTEAFF. The nucleotide sequence is TGTGCCATCAGCGAGGAGACAGCAATGAACACTGAAGCTTTCTTT.